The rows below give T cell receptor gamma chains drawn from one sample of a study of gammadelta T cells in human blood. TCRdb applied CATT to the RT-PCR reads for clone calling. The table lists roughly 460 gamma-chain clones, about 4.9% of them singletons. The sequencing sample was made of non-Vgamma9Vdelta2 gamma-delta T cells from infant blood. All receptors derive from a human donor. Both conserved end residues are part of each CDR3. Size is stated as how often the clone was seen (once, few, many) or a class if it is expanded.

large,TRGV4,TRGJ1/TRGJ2,TGTGCCACCTGGGATGGGCTTTATTATAAGAAACTCTTT,CATWDGLYYKKLF
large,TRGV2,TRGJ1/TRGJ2,TGTGCCACCTGGGACGGGCTTTACCGGGGGAAACTCTTT,CATWDGLYRGKLF
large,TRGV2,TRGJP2,TGTGCCACCTGCCTTTTATGTGATTGGATCAAGACGTTT,CATCLLCDWIKTF